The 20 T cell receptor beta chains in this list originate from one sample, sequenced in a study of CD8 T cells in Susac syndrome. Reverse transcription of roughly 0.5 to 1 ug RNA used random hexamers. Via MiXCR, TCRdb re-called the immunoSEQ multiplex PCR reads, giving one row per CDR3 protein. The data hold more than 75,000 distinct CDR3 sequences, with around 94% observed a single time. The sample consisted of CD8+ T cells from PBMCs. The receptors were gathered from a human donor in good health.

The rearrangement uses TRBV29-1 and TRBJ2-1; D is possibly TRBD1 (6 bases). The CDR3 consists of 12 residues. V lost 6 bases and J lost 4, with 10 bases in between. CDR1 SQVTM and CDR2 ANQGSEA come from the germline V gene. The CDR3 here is CSVATGYNEQFF. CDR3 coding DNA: TGCAGCGTAGCAACAGGGTACAATGAGCAGTTCTTC.

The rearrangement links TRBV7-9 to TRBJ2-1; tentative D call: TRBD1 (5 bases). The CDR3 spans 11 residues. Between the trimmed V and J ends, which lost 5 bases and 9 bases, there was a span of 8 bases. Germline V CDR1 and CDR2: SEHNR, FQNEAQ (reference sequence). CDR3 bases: TGTGCCAGCAGCGCCGACAGTGAGCAGTTCTTC. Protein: CASSADSEQFF.

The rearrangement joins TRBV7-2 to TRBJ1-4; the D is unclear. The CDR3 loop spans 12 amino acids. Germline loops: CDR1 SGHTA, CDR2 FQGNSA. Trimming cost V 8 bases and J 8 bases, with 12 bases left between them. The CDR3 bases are TGTGCCAGCGGGAGACATGGGGAAAAACTGTTTTTT. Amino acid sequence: CASGRHGEKLFF.

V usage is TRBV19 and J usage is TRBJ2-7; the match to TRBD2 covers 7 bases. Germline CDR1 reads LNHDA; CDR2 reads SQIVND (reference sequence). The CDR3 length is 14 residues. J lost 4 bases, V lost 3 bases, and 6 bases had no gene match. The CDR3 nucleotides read TGTGCCAGTAGTATGAGGGACGGGAGGTACGAGCAGTACTTC. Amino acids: CASSMRDGRYEQYF.

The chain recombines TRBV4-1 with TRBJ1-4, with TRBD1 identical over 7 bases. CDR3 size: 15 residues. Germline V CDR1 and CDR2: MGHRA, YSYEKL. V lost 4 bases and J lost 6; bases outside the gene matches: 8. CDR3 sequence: CASSPRGDSDEKLFF. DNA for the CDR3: TGCGCCAGCAGCCCACGCGGGGACAGTGATGAAAAACTGTTTTTT.

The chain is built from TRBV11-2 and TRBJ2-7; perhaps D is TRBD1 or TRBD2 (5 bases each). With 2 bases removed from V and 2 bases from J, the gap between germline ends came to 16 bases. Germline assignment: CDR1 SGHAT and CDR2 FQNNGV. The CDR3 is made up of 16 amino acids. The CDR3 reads CASSLFAGASTYEQYV. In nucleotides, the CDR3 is TGTGCCAGCAGCTTATTTGCTGGGGCTAGCACCTACGAGCAGTACGTC.

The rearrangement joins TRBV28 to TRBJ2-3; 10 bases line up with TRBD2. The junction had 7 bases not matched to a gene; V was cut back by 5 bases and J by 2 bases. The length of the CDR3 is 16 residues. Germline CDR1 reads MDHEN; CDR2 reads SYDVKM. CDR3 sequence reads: CASSLQLAGLTDTQYF. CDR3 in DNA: TGTGCCAGCAGTCTTCAACTAGCGGGACTCACAGATACGCAGTATTTT. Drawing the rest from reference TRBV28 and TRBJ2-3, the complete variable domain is DVKVTQSSRYLVKRTGEKVFLECVQDMDHENMFWYRQDPGLGLRLIYFSYDVKMKEKGDIPEGYSVSREKKERFSLILESASTNQTSMYLCASSLQLAGLTDTQYFGPGTRLTVL.

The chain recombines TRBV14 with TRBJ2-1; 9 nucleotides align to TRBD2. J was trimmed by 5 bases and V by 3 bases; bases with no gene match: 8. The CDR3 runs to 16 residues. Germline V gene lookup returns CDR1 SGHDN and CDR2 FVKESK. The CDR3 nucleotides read TGTGCCAGCAGCCAGCTAGCGGGAACTGGCGACAATGAGCAGTTCTTC. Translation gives CASSQLAGTGDNEQFF.

CDR3 sequence (DNA): TGCGCCAGCAGCTCCGGACGGGGCTACAATCAGCCCCAGCATTTT. It is translated as CASSSGRGYNQPQHF. The chain combines TRBV4-3 with TRBJ1-5, with D perhaps matching TRBD1 (5 bases). Trimming removed 5 bases at V and 3 bases at J, with 14 bases between. This CDR3 has 15 residues. Per the germline V gene, CDR1 is LGHNA and CDR2 is YSLEER.

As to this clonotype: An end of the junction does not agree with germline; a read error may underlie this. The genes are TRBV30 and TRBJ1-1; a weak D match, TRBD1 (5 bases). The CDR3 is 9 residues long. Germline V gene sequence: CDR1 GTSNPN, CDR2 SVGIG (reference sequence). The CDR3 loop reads CAWSVPGGF. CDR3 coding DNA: TGTGCCTGGAGTGTACCGGGGGGATTT.

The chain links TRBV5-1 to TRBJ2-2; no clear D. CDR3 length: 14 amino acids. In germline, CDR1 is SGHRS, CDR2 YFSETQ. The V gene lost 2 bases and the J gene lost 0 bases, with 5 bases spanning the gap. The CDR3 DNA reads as TGCGCCAGCAGCTTTGAGGCGAACACCGGGGAGCTGTTTTTT. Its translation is CASSFEANTGELFF.

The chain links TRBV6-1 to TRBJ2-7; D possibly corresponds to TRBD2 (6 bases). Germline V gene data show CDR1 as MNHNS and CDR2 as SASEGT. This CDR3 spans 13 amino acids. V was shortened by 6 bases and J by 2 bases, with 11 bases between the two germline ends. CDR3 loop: CASRASDTYEQYV. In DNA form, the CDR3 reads TGTGCCAGCAGGGCTAGCGACACCTACGAGCAGTACGTC.

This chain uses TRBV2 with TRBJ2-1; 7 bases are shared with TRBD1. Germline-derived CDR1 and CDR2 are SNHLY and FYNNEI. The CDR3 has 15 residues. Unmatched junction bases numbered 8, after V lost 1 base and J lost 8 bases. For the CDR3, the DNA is TGTGCCAGCAGTGAAGTGAACAGGGGTCGGTATGAGCAGTTCTTC. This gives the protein CASSEVNRGRYEQFF.

CDR3 protein: CASSQESEETQYF. DNA of the CDR3: TGCGCCAGCAGCCAAGAGAGTGAGGAGACCCAGTACTTC. J is TRBJ2-5 and V is TRBV4-1, with no clear D. Trimming left V 0 bases short and J 5 bases short, with 7 bases between. Germline assignment: CDR1 MGHRA and CDR2 YSYEKL. The CDR3 covers 13 residues.

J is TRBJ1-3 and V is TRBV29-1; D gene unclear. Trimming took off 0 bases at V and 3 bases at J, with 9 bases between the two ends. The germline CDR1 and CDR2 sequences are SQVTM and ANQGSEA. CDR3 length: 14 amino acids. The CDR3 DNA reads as TGCAGCGTTGAAGATCGTCAGCGTGGAAACACCATATATTTT. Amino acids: CSVEDRQRGNTIYF. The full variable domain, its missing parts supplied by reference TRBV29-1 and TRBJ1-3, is SAVISQKPSRDICQRGTSLTIQCQVDSQVTMMFWYRQQPGQSLTLIATANQGSEATYESGFVIDKFPISRPNLTFSTLTVSNMSPEDSSIYLCSVEDRQRGNTIYFGEGSWLTVV.

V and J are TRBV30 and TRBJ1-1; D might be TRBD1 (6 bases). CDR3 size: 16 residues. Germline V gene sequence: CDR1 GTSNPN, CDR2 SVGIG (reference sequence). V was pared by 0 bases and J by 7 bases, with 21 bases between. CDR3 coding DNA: TGTGCCTGGAGTGTAAGATGGACAGTGGACGTTCTTGAAGCTTTCTTT. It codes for CAWSVRWTVDVLEAFF.

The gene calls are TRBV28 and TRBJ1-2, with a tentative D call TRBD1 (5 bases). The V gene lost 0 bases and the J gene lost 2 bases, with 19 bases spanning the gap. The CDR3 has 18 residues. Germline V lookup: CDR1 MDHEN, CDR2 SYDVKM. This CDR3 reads CASSLCAGSTVANYGYTF. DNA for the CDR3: TGTGCCAGCAGTTTATGTGCAGGGAGTACAGTGGCAAACTATGGCTACACCTTC.

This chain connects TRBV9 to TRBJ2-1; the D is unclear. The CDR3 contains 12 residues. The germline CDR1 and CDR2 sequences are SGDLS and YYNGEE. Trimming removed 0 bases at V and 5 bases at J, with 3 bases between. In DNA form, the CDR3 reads TGTGCCAGCAGCGTAGGTGACAATGAGCAGTTCTTC. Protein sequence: CASSVGDNEQFF.

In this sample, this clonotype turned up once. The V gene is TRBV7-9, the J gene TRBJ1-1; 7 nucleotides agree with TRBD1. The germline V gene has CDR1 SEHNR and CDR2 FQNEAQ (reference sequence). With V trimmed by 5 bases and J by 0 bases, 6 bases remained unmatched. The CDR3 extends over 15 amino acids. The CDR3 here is CASSRDSFMNTEAFF. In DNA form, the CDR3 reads TGTGCCAGCAGCAGGGACAGCTTCATGAACACTGAAGCTTTCTTT.

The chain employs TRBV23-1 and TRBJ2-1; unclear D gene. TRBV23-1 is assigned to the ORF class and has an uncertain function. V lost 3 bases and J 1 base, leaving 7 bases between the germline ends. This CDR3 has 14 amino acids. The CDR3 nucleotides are TGCGCCAGCAGTCACGGTAAATCCTACAATGAGCAGTTCTTC. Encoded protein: CASSHGKSYNEQFF.